This TCR beta chain emerged from a study of T cells in Graves' hyperthyroidism and ophthalmopathy. Study overall: Peripheral blood was secured at the point of initial diagnosis, before any treatment.

Diagnosing involved the use of clinical symptoms, serum thyroxine and TRAb, thyroid ultrasound and orbital computed tomography. PBMCs were collected from an approximately 10 ml volume of fresh peripheral blood. This clonotype was seen many times. Its antigen is currently unknown. Amplification yielded TCR beta CDR3 regions, with RNA transcripts as the source. HTBI primers were employed in a first-round RT-PCR of the TCR CDR3. TCRdb reprocessed the multiplex PCR reads with MiXCR, giving one entry per CDR3 protein. The sample lists some 740,000 distinct CDR3 sequences, approximately 15% seen once, with more than 8.5% in the top ten. V shed 6 bases and J 8 bases; nucleotides not matched to a gene: 7. The CDR3 consists of 13 residues. CDR1 PRHDT and CDR2 FYEKMQ come from the germline V gene (reference sequence). Study outcomes and limitations: Patients with ophthalmopathy were separated from those with stable hyperthyroidism by a 13 V-J model.

The sample was blood. The source of this sequence is a woman younger than 35 with Graves' hyperthyroidism. The chain carries TRBV13 and TRBJ2-1; 7 bases agree with TRBD1. In nucleotides, the CDR3 is TGTGCCAGCAGACACAGGGGATGGGATGAGCAGTTCTTC. This gives the protein CASRHRGWDEQFF.